This TCR beta chain derives from a study of T-cell reconstitution after alpha-beta-depleted transplantation in children (dated by TCRdb to about 2016). Regarding the study in general: Using TCR repertoire profiling, the study followed T-cell immune reconstitution in a quantitative way in children after TCRalphabeta/CD19-depleted allogeneic hematopoietic cell transplantation. Overall results and qualifications from the work: Apparently early alphabetaT-cell count recovery about two months after transplant reportedly relied on only several hundred rapidly expanded clones derived from non-depleted graft cells. In some patients, the high TCRbeta diversity seen at day 60 was put down to recipient T cells and intrathymic progenitors that had survived conditioning. Over subsequent months, a decline in hyperexpanded clone frequencies was noted, and after one year, T-cell counts and TCRbeta diversity were mostly ascribed to newly produced T cells.

Unmatched junction bases come to 18, with V trimmed by 4 bases and J by 7 bases. Taken from cysteine to phenylalanine, the CDR3 has 19 residues. Left in the record is the CDR3 DNA by itself, 57 bases read in frame from the first base. CDR1 LGHNA and CDR2 YSLEER were looked up in the germline V gene. This clonotype has more than one count but fewer than ten. What antigen it recognizes has not been identified. No base quality values were provided; no much bigger clone lies one nucleotide off. In the paper's terms, the treatment or condition label means: allogeneic hematopoietic cell transplantation with graft depleted of TCRalphabeta T cells and CD19 B cells. Transplant recipients were children who received TCRalphabeta/CD19-depleted allogeneic hematopoietic cell grafts. The library was obtained by PCR. The instrument given in TCRdb is Illumina HiSeq 2500. TCR libraries were prepared with molecular barcoding, using unique molecular identifiers to normalize TCRbeta repertoire quantification. The public reads were quality trimmed at Q25 with fastp and then assembled into clones with MiXCR by TCRdb, keeping productive beta chains. Each CDR3 protein appears once, grouped with its most common genes and DNA. The sample table records hundreds of thousands of distinct CDR3 sequences; 13% of these occur just once. 2% to 2.5% of the sample belongs to the ten largest clones.

The receptor chain draws on TRBV4-3 and TRBJ2-2; 10 middle bases align to TRBD1. The sample here was PBMCs, mostly from graft donor cells, taken 360 days after TCRalphabeta/CD19-depleted stem cell transplant. The TCR sequence derives from a male patient aged 10 to 17 who had a stem cell transplant for acute myeloid leukemia, so the T cells may come from the graft donor. CDR3 sequence: CASSPLRRQGAPLVGELFF. The sequence in DNA is TGCGCCAGCAGCCCACTGAGGAGACAGGGGGCGCCATTGGTCGGGGAGCTGTTTTTT.